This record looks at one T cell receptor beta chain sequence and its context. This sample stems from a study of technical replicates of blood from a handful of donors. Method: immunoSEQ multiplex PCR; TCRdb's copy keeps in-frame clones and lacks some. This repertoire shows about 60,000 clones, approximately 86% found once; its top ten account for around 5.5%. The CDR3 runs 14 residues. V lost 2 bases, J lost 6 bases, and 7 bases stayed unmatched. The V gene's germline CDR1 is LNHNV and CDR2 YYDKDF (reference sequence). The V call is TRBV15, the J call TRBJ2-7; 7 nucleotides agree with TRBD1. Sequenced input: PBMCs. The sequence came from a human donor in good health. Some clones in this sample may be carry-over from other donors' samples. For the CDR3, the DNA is TGTGCCACCAGCAGATCCGGGACAGTCCCCGAGCAGTACTTC. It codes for CATSRSGTVPEQYF.